This section outlines one TCR beta chain sequence together with its context. Its antigen remains unknown. This sample is part of a study of T-cell memory formation after mild COVID-19. Overall study: The two donors had largely donor-specific TCR clusters. Whole-study results and caveats: Some responding clones appeared in pre-infection memory, suggesting cross-reactive memory joined. Clonal second-wave expansions that peaked on day 37 had unconfirmed SARS-CoV-2 specificity. CD4+ bias marked clones expanding day 15 to 37, unlike balanced contracting clones.

MiXCR was run by TCRdb on the 5' RACE reads, yielding one entry per CDR3 protein. Of roughly 150,000 distinct CDR3 sequences listed, about 15% are singletons. J was trimmed by 4 bases and V by 7 bases; bases with no gene match: 13. The CDR3 is made up of 19 amino acids. Germline V lookup: CDR1 LGHDT, CDR2 YNNKEL (reference sequence). The TCR sequence derives from an adult woman who had mild COVID-19 (a few samples of this study predate the infection). Cell type and time point are not known. This rearrangement joins TRBV3-1 to TRBJ2-1; 16 bases fit TRBD2. The sequenced material came from PBMCs or a T cell subset sorted from them (not recorded which). The chain's CDR3 is CASTSGLAGGASSYNEQFF. In nucleotides, the CDR3 is TGTGCCAGCACCTCGGGACTAGCGGGAGGGGCAAGCTCATACAATGAGCAGTTCTTC.